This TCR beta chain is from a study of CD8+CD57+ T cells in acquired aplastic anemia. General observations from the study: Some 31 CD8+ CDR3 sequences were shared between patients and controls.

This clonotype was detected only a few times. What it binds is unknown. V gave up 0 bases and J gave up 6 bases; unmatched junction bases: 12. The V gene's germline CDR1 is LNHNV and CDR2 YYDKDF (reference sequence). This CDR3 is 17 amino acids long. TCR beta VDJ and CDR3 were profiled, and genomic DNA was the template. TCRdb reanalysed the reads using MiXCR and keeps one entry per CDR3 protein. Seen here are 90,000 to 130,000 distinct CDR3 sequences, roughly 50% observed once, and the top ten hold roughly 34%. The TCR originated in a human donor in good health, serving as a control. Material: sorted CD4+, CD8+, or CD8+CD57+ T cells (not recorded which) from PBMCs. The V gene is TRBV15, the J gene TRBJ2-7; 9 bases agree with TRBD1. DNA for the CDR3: TGTGCCACCAGCAGAGAGGGAACAGGGGGCAGACGTGTCGAGCAGTACTTC. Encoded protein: CATSREGTGGRRVEQYF.